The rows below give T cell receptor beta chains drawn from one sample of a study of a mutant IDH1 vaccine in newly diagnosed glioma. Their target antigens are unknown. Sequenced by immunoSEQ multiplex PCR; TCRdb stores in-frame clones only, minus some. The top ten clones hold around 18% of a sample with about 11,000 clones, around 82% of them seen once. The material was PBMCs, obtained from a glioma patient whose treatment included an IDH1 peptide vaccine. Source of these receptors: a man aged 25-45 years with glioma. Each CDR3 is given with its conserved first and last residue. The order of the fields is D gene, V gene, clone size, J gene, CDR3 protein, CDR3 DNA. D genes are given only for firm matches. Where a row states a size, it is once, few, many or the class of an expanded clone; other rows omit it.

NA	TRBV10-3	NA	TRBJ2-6	CAIWNGDSGANVLTF	TGTGCCATCTGGAATGGGGACTCTGGGGCCAACGTCCTGACTTTC
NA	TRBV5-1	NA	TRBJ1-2	CASSLSPDNYGYTF	TGCGCCAGCAGCTTATCCCCAGACAACTATGGCTACACCTTC
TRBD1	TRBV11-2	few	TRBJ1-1	CASSPDRGLTEAFF	TGTGCCAGCAGTCCGGACAGGGGGCTAACTGAAGCTTTCTTT
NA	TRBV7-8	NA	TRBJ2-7	CASSLDPGWVNEQYF	TGTGCCAGCAGCTTAGACCCAGGGTGGGTCAACGAGCAGTACTTC
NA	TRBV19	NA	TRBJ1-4	CASSIGTSPEKLFF	TGTGCCAGTAGTATCGGGACGTCGCCTGAAAAACTGTTTTTT
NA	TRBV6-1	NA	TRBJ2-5	CASSEAGTQYF	TGTGCCAGCAGTGAAGCCGGGACCCAGTACTTC
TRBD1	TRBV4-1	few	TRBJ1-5	CASSQVVTGPYQPQHF	TGCGCCAGCAGCCAAGTAGTGACAGGGCCGTATCAGCCCCAGCATTTT
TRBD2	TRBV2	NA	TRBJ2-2	CASSEWGGLAGGSTGELFF	TGTGCCAGCAGTGAATGGGGGGGACTAGCGGGAGGTAGCACCGGGGAGCTGTTTTTT
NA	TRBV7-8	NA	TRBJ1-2	CASSLAAGDYGYTF	TGTGCCAGCAGCTTAGCCGCGGGCGACTATGGCTACACCTTC
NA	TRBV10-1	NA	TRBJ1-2	CASSEGSAGYTF	TGCGCCAGCAGTGAGGGATCCGCGGGCTACACCTTC
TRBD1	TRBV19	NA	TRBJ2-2	CASSIRTGGYTGELFF	TGTGCCAGTAGTATTAGGACAGGGGGCTACACCGGGGAGCTGTTTTTT
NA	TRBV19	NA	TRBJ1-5	CASSEGGYQPQHF	TGTGCCAGTAGTGAGGGGGGATATCAGCCCCAGCATTTT
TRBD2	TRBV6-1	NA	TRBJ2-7	CASRPLAGAYEQYF	TGTGCCAGCAGACCCCTAGCGGGGGCCTACGAGCAGTACTTC
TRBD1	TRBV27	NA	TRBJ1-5	CASSRTGDGQPQHF	TGTGCCAGCAGCCGGACAGGGGACGGTCAGCCCCAGCATTTT
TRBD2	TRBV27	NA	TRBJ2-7	CASSLSGGRSYEQYF	TGTGCCAGCAGTTTAAGCGGGGGGCGCTCCTACGAGCAGTACTTC
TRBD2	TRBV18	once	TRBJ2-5	CASSPNTSGQETQYF	TGTGCCAGCTCACCAAATACTAGCGGCCAAGAGACCCAGTACTTC
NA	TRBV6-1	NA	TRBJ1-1	CATHRVKNTEAFF	TGTGCCACCCACAGGGTAAAAAACACTGAAGCTTTCTTT
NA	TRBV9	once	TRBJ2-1	CASSVSGASYNEQFF	TGTGCCAGCAGCGTAAGCGGAGCCTCCTACAATGAGCAGTTCTTC
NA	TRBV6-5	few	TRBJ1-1	CASSPFGNTEAFF	TGTGCCAGCAGTCCCTTTGGGAACACTGAAGCTTTCTTT
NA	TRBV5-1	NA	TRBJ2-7	CASSPQGATSSGPGSYEQYF	TGCGCCAGCAGCCCACAGGGGGCCACCTCTAGCGGGCCCGGCTCCTACGAGCAGTACTTC
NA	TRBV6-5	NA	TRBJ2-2	CASSPPLGELFF	TGTGCCAGCAGCCCTCCGCTTGGGGAGCTGTTTTTT
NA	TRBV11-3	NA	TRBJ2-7	CASSSDSSYEQYF	TGTGCCAGCAGCTCTGACAGCTCCTACGAGCAGTACTTC
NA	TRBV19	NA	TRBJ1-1	CASSWGGESVRGAFF	TGTGCCAGTAGTTGGGGCGGGGAGTCAGTTCGTGGAGCTTTCTTT
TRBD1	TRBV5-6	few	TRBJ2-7	CASSFPDRVYEQYF	TGTGCCAGCAGCTTCCCGGACAGGGTCTACGAGCAGTACTTC
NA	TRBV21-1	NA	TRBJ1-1	CASSKERGNTEAFF	TGTGCCAGCAGCAAAGAGAGAGGGAACACTGAAGCTTTCTTT
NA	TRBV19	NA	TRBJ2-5	CASSTGAETQYF	TGTGCCAGTAGTACAGGGGCCGAGACCCAGTACTTC
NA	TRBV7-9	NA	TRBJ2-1	CASSRGLDNEQFF	TGTGCCAGCAGTCGCGGCCTCGACAATGAGCAGTTCTTC
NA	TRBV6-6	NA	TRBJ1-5	CASSYLVGANQPQHF	TGTGCCAGCAGTTACCTTGTCGGGGCGAATCAGCCCCAGCATTTT
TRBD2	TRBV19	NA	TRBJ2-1	CASSWTSGIPLLNEQFF	TGTGCCAGTAGTTGGACTAGCGGGATACCTCTACTCAATGAGCAGTTCTTC
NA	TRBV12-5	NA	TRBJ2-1	CASGLGSWGGGNEQFF	TGTGCTAGTGGTTTAGGGAGCTGGGGCGGCGGGAATGAGCAGTTCTTC
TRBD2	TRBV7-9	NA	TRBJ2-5	CASSFAGGPVETQYF	TGTGCCAGCAGCTTCGCGGGAGGGCCGGTAGAGACCCAGTACTTC
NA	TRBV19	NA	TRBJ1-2	CASSLGGSNYGYTF	TGTGCCAGTAGCCTAGGGGGGTCGAACTATGGCTACACCTTC
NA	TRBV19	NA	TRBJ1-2	CASNAGYTYGYTF	TGTGCCAGTAACGCAGGGTATACATATGGCTACACCTTC
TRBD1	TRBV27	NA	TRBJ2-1	CASSSPGQGARNEQFF	TGTGCCAGCAGTTCCCCGGGACAGGGGGCCCGCAATGAGCAGTTCTTC
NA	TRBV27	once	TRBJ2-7	CASSLTVTYEQYF	TGTGCCAGCAGTTTGACAGTCACCTACGAGCAGTACTTC
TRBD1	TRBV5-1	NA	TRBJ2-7	CASSRDRVAEQYF	TGCGCCAGCAGCAGGGACAGGGTTGCGGAGCAGTACTTC
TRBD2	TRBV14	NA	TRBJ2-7	CASSGGSSGRSYEQYF	TGTGCCAGCAGCGGGGGGAGTAGCGGGAGATCCTACGAGCAGTACTTC
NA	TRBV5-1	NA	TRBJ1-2	CASSLAGSGDGYTF	TGCGCCAGCAGCTTGGCGGGGTCAGGGGATGGCTACACCTTC
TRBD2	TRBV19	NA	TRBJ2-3	CATSVAGADTQYF	TGTGCCACCTCGGTAGCGGGAGCAGATACGCAGTATTTT
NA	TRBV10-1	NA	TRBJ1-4	CASSLSRENEKLFF	TGCGCCAGCAGCCTGTCCAGGGAGAATGAAAAACTGTTTTTT
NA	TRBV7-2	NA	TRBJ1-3	CASSLAADTIYF	TGTGCCAGCAGCTTAGCGGCGGACACCATATATTTT
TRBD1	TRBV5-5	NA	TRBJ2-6	CASSRTGGANVLTF	TGTGCCAGCAGCAGGACAGGTGGGGCCAACGTCCTGACTTTC
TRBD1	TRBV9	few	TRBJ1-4	CASSAFPGQYATNEKLFF	TGTGCCAGCAGCGCGTTCCCGGGACAGTATGCAACTAATGAAAAACTGTTTTTT
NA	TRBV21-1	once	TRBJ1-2	CASSNRSTPGPVVYTF	TGTGCCAGCAGCAATAGAAGCACTCCAGGCCCCGTTGTCTACACCTTC